This section outlines one T cell receptor beta chain sequence together with its context. Germline V gene sequence: CDR1 GTSNPN, CDR2 SVGIG (reference sequence). CDR3 length equals 12 residues. The data were obtained in a study of control samples from healthy donors and cancer patients. This table comes from immunoSEQ multiplex PCR, and its TCRdb copy is limited to in-frame clones, with some not included. The sample contains about 140,000 clones, roughly 90% of which appear only once. The V and J genes are TRBV30 and TRBJ1-6; the match to TRBD1 covers 10 bases. Sequenced material: blood. This clonotype was obtained from a man between 25 and 39 years old in good health. CDR3 protein: CAVGQGFSPLHF. DNA of the CDR3: TGTGCTGTGGGACAGGGGTTTTCACCCCTCCACTTT.